The entry below describes one T cell receptor beta chain. The data originate from a study of patients and donors after allogeneic stem cell transplantation. TCRdb processed the RT-PCR reads anew with MiXCR; each CDR3 protein has one entry. Seen here are 920,000 or so distinct CDR3 sequences, approximately 18% observed once, and the top ten hold 5% to 6.5%. Unmatched junction bases numbered 7, after V lost 3 bases and J lost 9 bases. The CDR3 is 14 amino acids. V usage is TRBV12-3 or TRBV12-4 and J usage is TRBJ2-1, with TRBD2 matching 8 bases. Sequenced sample: blood, either unsorted or a sorted T cell fraction (not recorded which). This receptor was identified in a human donor who was either an allogeneic HSCT recipient or a stem cell or donor lymphocyte infusion donor (not recorded which). It is not recorded whose cells these are; they may come from a transplant donor. CDR3: CASSLTGGGSEQFF. In nucleotides, the CDR3 is TGTGCCAGCAGTTTGACGGGGGGGGGGAGTGAGCAGTTCTTC.